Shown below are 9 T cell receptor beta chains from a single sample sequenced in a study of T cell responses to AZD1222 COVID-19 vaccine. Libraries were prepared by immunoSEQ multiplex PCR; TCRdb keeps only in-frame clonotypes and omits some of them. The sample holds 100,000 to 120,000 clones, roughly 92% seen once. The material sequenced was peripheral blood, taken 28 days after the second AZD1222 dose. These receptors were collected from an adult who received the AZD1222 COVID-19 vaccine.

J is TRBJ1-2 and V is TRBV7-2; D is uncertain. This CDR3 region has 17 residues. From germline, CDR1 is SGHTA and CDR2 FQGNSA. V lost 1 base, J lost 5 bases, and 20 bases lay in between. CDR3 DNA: TGTGCCAGCAGCTTAGTATCGTTAGGGAGGGTCGTTTATGGCTACACCTTC. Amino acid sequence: CASSLVSLGRVVYGYTF.

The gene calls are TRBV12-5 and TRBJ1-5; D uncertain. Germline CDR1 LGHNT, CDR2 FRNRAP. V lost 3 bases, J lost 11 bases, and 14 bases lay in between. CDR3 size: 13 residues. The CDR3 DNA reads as TGTGCTAGTGGTTTAGACCCCCCTCGTACCCAGCATTTT. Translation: CASGLDPPRTQHF. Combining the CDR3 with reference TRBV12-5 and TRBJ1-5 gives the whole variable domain DARVTQTPRHKVTEMGQEVTMRCQPILGHNTVFWYRQTMMQGLELLAYFRNRAPLDDSGMPKDRFSAEMPDATLATLKIQPSEPRDSAVYFCASGLDPPRTQHFGDGTRLSIL.

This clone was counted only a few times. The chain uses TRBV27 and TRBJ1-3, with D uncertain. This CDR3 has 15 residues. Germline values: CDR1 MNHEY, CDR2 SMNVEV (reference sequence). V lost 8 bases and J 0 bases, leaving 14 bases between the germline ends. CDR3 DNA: TGTGCCAGCGGGGTGAACGGCGGCTCTGGAAACACCATATATTTT. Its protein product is CASGVNGGSGNTIYF.

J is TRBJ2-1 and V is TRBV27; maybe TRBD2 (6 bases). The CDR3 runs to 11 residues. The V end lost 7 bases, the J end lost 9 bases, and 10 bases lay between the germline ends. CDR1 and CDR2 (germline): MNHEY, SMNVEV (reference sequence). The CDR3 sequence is CASTGLGEQFF. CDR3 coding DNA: TGTGCCAGCACGGGACTTGGTGAGCAGTTCTTC.

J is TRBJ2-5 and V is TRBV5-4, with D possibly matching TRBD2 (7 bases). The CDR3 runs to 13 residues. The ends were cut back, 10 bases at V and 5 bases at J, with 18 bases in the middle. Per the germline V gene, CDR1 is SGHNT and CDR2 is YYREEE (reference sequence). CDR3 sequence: CAARRGPRETQYF. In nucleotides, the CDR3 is TGTGCCGCAAGGCGGGGGCCTAGGGAGACCCAGTACTTC. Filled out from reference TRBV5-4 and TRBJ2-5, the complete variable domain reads ETGVTQSPTHLIKTRGQQVTLRCSSQSGHNTVSWYQQALGQGPQFIFQYYREEENGRGNFPPRFSGLQFPNYSSELNVNALELDDSALYLCAARRGPRETQYFGPGTRLLVL.

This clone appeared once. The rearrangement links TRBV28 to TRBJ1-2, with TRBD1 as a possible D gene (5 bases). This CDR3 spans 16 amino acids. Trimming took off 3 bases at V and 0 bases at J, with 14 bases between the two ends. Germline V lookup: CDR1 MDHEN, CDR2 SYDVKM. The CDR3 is CASSLVQESPNYGYTF. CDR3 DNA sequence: TGTGCCAGCAGTTTGGTACAGGAGTCCCCTAACTATGGCTACACCTTC.

The CDR3 sequence: CASTAEGRETFF. As DNA, the CDR3 is TGTGCCAGTACCGCGGAAGGGCGCGAGACTTTCTTT. This chain links TRBV19 with TRBJ1-1; no clear D gene. The CDR3 extends over 12 amino acids. The V gene lost 7 bases and the J gene lost 12 bases, with 18 bases spanning the gap. Germline V gene lookup returns CDR1 LNHDA and CDR2 SQIVND (reference sequence).

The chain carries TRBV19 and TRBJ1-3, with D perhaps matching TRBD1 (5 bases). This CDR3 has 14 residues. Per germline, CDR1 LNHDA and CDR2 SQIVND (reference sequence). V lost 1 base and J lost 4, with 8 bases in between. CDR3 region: CASSIGGAGNTIYF. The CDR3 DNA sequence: TGTGCCAGTAGTATAGGGGGCGCCGGAAACACCATATATTTT.

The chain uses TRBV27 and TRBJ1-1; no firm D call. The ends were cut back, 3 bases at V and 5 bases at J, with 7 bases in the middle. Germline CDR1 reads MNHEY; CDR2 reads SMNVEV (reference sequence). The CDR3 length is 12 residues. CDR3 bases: TGTGCCAGCAGTTTCCTGGGGACTGAAGCTTTCTTT. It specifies CASSFLGTEAFF.